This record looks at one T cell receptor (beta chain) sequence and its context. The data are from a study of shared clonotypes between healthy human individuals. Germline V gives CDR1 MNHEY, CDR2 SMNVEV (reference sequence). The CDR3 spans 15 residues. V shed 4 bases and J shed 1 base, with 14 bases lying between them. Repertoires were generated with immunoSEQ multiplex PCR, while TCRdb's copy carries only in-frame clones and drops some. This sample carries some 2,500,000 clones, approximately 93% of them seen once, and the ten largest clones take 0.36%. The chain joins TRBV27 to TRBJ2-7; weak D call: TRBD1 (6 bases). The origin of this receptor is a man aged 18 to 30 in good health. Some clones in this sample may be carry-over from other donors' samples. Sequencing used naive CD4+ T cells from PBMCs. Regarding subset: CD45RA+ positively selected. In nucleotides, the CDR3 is TGTGCCAGCAGTTACCTACCCCAGGGGTCCTACGAGCAGTACTTC. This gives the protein CASSYLPQGSYEQYF.